In its sample, the clone carrying this TCR beta chain was seen a few times. Its cognate antigen is unknown. The entry originates in a study of cytomegalovirus exposure and HLA in healthy donors. Looking at the study overall: From donors who were HLA-typed, an early data release held about 85 million unique TCRs.

Whole-study findings and limits: A later analysis reported that several of the most significant clusters appeared to be linked to common viral pathogens, among them Epstein-Barr virus. Earlier analysis yielded a pattern in which most TCR beta V segments were productive about 87% or about 30% of the time.

The PCR ran on 60 Vbeta and 13 Jbeta primers. The method was immunoSEQ multiplex PCR; TCRdb's version includes in-frame clones alone and lacks a portion of them. The data contain some 96,000 clones, around 77% of them seen just once; the ten biggest clones take up less than 10%. Sequencing used PBMCs. The sequence was collected from a female donor in good health and CMV-seronegative.

The CDR3 coding sequence is TGTGCCAGCAGCCCAGACCCAGGACTAGCTCTTTGGAGCCAAGAGACCCAGTACTTC. This encodes CASSPDPGLALWSQETQYF. The rearrangement uses TRBV11-2 and TRBJ2-5; 8 nucleotides match TRBD2. CDR1 SGHAT and CDR2 FQNNGV come from the germline V gene. V gave up 5 bases and J gave up 1 base; unmatched junction bases: 18. The CDR3 runs 19 residues.